Listed here are 17 T cell receptor beta chains from one sample, sequenced in a study of regulatory T cells in long-lasting Graves disease. Building the TCR beta libraries relied on iRepertoire HTBI primers, and CDR3 regions underwent Arm-PCR. TCRdb analysed the multiplex PCR reads with MiXCR anew, one entry per CDR3 protein. The sample has 430,000 or so distinct CDR3 sequences, 21% seen once. Time point: persistent/refractory GD, antithyroid drugs over 5 years with positive TRAb. Generation of the TCR library employed RNA extracted from PBMCs. This material consisted of peripheral blood mononuclear cells (PBMCs), taken when the disease was refractory, from a patient treated with antithyroid drugs. These receptors came from a female donor with Graves disease.

This clonotype was picked up a small number of times. V gene TRBV11-1 combines with J gene TRBJ2-7; 9 positions agree with TRBD2. The CDR3 runs 15 residues. Germline values: CDR1 SGHAT, CDR2 FQDESV (reference sequence). The trim removed 0 bases at V and 4 bases at J, leaving 4 bases unmatched. CDR3 sequence: CASSLAEGLAYEQYF. The CDR3 region has the DNA TGTGCCAGCAGCTTAGCGGAAGGACTAGCGTACGAGCAGTACTTC.

This chain connects TRBV28 to TRBJ1-2, with a weak D call TRBD1 (5 bases). V shed 2 bases and J shed 4 bases, with 11 bases lying between them. CDR1 MDHEN and CDR2 SYDVKM come from the germline V gene. This CDR3 has 14 residues. CDR3 protein: CASSLTGASYGYTF. The CDR3 bases are TGTGCCAGCAGTTTAACAGGAGCCAGCTATGGCTACACCTTC.

The table lists this clonotype with a few counts. The chain carries TRBV19 and TRBJ1-1, with 8 bases fitting TRBD1. The CDR3 loop spans 16 amino acids. The germline gives CDR1 LNHDA, CDR2 SQIVND (reference sequence). The trim removed 1 base at V and 1 base at J, leaving 5 bases unmatched. CDR3 in DNA: TGTGCCAGTAGTATAGGACCCGGACAGGGGAACACTGAAGCTTTCTTT. Encoded protein: CASSIGPGQGNTEAFF.

The chain carries TRBV20-1 and TRBJ2-4; TRBD2 aligns across 8 bases. Trimming removed 5 bases from V and 8 bases from J; junction bases left unmatched: 11. Germline V gene sequence: CDR1 DFQATT, CDR2 SNEGSKA (reference sequence). The CDR3 length is 14 residues. The CDR3 reads CSASPGLGFDIQYF. The CDR3, as DNA: TGCAGTGCTTCACCGGGACTAGGATTTGACATTCAGTACTTC.

This clonotype was recorded many times. The rearrangement uses TRBV7-9 and TRBJ2-7; TRBD2 is a possible D gene (5 bases). The CDR3 sequence is 14 residues long. Per germline, CDR1 SEHNR and CDR2 FQNEAQ (reference sequence). V lost 1 base and J 3 bases, leaving 10 bases between the germline ends. This CDR3 is CASSLGGRDYEQYF. In nucleotides, the CDR3 is TGTGCCAGCAGCTTAGGTGGGAGAGACTACGAGCAGTACTTC.

CDR3 coding DNA: TGTGCCAGCAGCCAAGAGGAGGGGGGTGGAAACACCATATATTTT. Its translation is CASSQEEGGGNTIYF. The chain uses TRBV3-1 and TRBJ1-3, with D perhaps TRBD1 (6 bases). This CDR3 spans 15 amino acids. Germline lookup yields CDR1 LGHDT and CDR2 YNNKEL (reference sequence). The V and J ends lost 0 bases and 3 bases respectively, with 9 bases between them.

Concerning this clonotype: The junction differs from germline at one of its ends, possibly a read error. The gene calls are TRBV30 and TRBJ2-2; D is ambiguous. There are 13 residues in the CDR3. Germline V gives CDR1 GTSNPN, CDR2 SVGIG (reference sequence). CDR3 nucleotides: TGTGCCCGGAGTGTAGGCAACACCGGGGAGCTGTTTTTT. As protein: CARSVGNTGELFF.

V and J are TRBV20-1 and TRBJ2-5; no definite D call. Trimming left V 4 bases short and J 3 bases short, with 12 bases between. In germline, CDR1 is DFQATT, CDR2 SNEGSKA (reference sequence). This CDR3 spans 13 amino acids. CDR3 loop: CSAKWGIEETQYF. The CDR3, as DNA: TGCAGTGCTAAGTGGGGTATTGAAGAGACCCAGTACTTC.

This clonotype appeared many times. CDR3 nucleotide sequence: TGTGCCAGCGAGGCCCGCTATAATTCACCCCTCCACTTT. Protein product: CASEARYNSPLHF. The chain joins TRBV28 to TRBJ1-6; D is uncertain. Between the trimmed V and J ends, which lost 8 bases and 3 bases, there was a span of 8 bases. The CDR3 is 13 residues long. Germline CDR1 and CDR2: MDHEN and SYDVKM. Full variable domain (missing parts from reference TRBV28 and TRBJ1-6): DVKVTQSSRYLVKRTGEKVFLECVQDMDHENMFWYRQDPGLGLRLIYFSYDVKMKEKGDIPEGYSVSREKKERFSLILESASTNQTSMYLCASEARYNSPLHFGNGTRLTVT.

This clonotype came up many times. This chain links TRBV11-2 with TRBJ1-5; D gene ambiguous. Germline CDR1 and CDR2: SGHAT and FQNNGV. The ends were cut back, 6 bases at V and 2 bases at J, with 5 bases in the middle. The CDR3 is 12 residues long. CDR3 sequence (DNA): TGTGCCAGCAGTTCGGGCAATCAGCCCCAGCATTTT. It codes for CASSSGNQPQHF.

V gene TRBV11-2 combines with J gene TRBJ1-2; D is possibly TRBD1 (5 bases). This CDR3 region has 13 residues. V was cut by 5 bases and J by 8 bases, with 15 bases left in between. Germline loops: CDR1 SGHAT, CDR2 FQNNGV. CDR3: CASSQDGRGGYTF. The CDR3 DNA reads as TGTGCCAGCAGCCAGGACGGACGGGGGGGCTACACCTTC.

The rearrangement links TRBV2 to TRBJ2-1; TRBD2 matches at 7 bases. This CDR3 contains 14 residues. Trimming removed 3 bases from V and 7 bases from J; junction bases left unmatched: 6. CDR1 and CDR2 (germline): SNHLY, FYNNEI. As DNA, the CDR3 is TGTGCCAGCAGTGAGCGGGAGACGAAAAATGAGCAGTTCTTC. This codes for CASSERETKNEQFF.

This clonotype was picked up many times. The chain uses TRBV3-1 and TRBJ1-2, with D unclear. The V gene's germline CDR1 is LGHDT and CDR2 YNNKEL (reference sequence). The CDR3 totals 14 residues. With 1 base removed from V and 5 bases from J, the gap between germline ends came to 11 bases. CDR3 sequence (DNA): TGTGCCAGCAGCCAAGTCAATTCCGGTTATGGCTACACCTTC. Protein sequence: CASSQVNSGYGYTF.

This clonotype was seen a few times. This sequence joins TRBV6-1 and TRBJ2-2, with 9 bases fitting TRBD1. CDR1 is MNHNS, CDR2 SASEGT, per germline. This CDR3 spans 16 amino acids. V lost 6 bases to trimming and J lost 0 bases; unmatched junction nucleotides: 5. The CDR3 nucleotides are TGTGCCAGCAGAGCAACAGGGGGCCCGAACACCGGGGAGCTGTTTTTT. Its translation: CASRATGGPNTGELFF.

This clonotype was seen at least ten times. The rearrangement uses TRBV28 and TRBJ2-2; D gene unclear. V lost 6 bases to trimming and J lost 0 bases, with 5 bases between them. Germline CDR1 and CDR2: MDHEN and SYDVKM. This CDR3 region has 13 residues. CDR3: CASRQPNTGELFF. The DNA of the CDR3 is TGTGCCAGCAGACAGCCGAACACCGGGGAGCTGTTTTTT.

This clonotype was observed a handful of times. V is TRBV5-1 and J is TRBJ2-5, with TRBD2 as a possible D gene (7 bases). Germline values: CDR1 SGHRS, CDR2 YFSETQ. The germline V and J ends were trimmed by 5 bases and 1 base, with 12 bases remaining between them. The CDR3 totals 14 residues. Here the CDR3 DNA reads TGCGCCAGCAGTGCGGGGGCCAGCCAAGAGACCCAGTACTTC. This translates into CASSAGASQETQYF.

This clonotype showed up just a few times. This chain uses TRBV12-3 or TRBV12-4 with TRBJ1-2; D is possibly TRBD1 (6 bases). V lost 4 bases, J lost 6 bases, and 15 bases lay in between. There are 14 residues in the CDR3. The CDR3 region has the DNA TGTGCCAGCAGTTCTACCGGGACACATCATGGCTACACCTTC. This encodes CASSSTGTHHGYTF.